The TCR beta chain under discussion was sequenced for a study of blood T cell repertoires in COVID-19. At the level of the study: Acute-phase and convalescent COVID-19 samples originated in the United States, Italy and Spain. In each case, the material was cDNA or gDNA derived from T cells, B-cell-depleted T cells, or PBMCs.

In the authors' methods: Counts of nucleated cells, estimated from reference gene primer amplification, were obtained. Profiling relied on immunoSEQ multiplex PCR, and the TCRdb table lists in-frame clones only, not all of them. V and J calls and clone size are given by that table; D and trimming were obtained from the DNA. The table has just over 650,000 clones, 90% seen once. Between the trimmed V and J ends, which lost 5 bases and 6 bases, there was a span of 12 bases. Germline V gene data show CDR1 as KGHDR and CDR2 as SFDVKD. The CDR3 contains 14 residues. The sequenced sample was peripheral blood. The gene calls are TRBV24-1 and TRBJ2-2, with D maybe TRBD2 (7 bases). This receptor was taken from a woman under 30 with acute or convalescent COVID-19. CDR3 nucleotide sequence: TGTGCCACCAGTGCCCCGGGGGGCGCCGGGGAGCTGTTTTTT. Translated, it gives CATSAPGGAGELFF.